Given below is one T cell receptor beta chain in context. As yet, its antigen is unknown. These data are taken from a study of beta chain features in type 1 diabetes. TCRB transcripts that were expressed got sequenced, as all of the isolated RNA had been reverse transcribed. Each sample of naive, central memory or regulatory T cells had, on average, about 3.57 million reads. Clones were read by immunoSEQ multiplex PCR, and TCRdb kept only the in-frame ones, dropping some. The table lists more than 550,000 clones, roughly an eighth of them singletons. The V gene's germline CDR1 is SNHLY and CDR2 FYNNEI. The CDR3 runs 13 residues. V was clipped by 3 bases and J by 4 bases, with 9 bases between them. CD45RO/CCR7/CD25/CD127/CD95/CD27 sorting isolated CD4+ naive, central memory, regulatory and stem cell-like memory cells. Study-level results: A closer apparent resemblance between naive, central memory and Treg TCRB repertoires was seen in patients than in healthy donors. TCRB CDR3 length was moderately but significantly reduced in all four CD4+ subsets of Type 1 diabetes patients. Resolution of whether HLA type affects TCRB rearrangement was not achieved here.

The rearrangement links TRBV2 to TRBJ1-2, with a tentative D call TRBD1 (5 bases). The clonotype was recovered from a man younger than 35 with type 1 diabetes. The sample comprised naive CD4+ T cells from blood. The CDR3 sequence: CASSDRQSYGYTF. CDR3 bases: TGTGCCAGCAGTGATAGACAGTCCTATGGCTACACCTTC.